This T cell receptor beta chain was identified during a study of T-cell memory formation after mild COVID-19. Study-wide background: The study found TCR clusters largely donor specific. General study findings and limits: Some SARS-CoV-2-responding clones were already detected in memory before infection. Chiefly within CM and EM were the contracting CD4+ clones; CD8+ ones were within EMRA.

The CDR3 covers 14 residues. The ends were cut back, 2 bases at V and 6 bases at J, with 13 bases in the middle. Looked up from germline, CDR1 is MNHEY and CDR2 is SVGAGI. About this clonotype: Its antigen is currently unknown.

Employing constant-segment primers, 5'RACE generated TCR alpha and TCR beta cDNA libraries bearing sample barcodes and UMIs. TCRdb analysed the 5' RACE reads with MiXCR anew, one entry per CDR3 protein. Of around 370,000 distinct CDR3 sequences in the sample, 21% were seen once. The receptor was derived from an adult woman who had mild COVID-19 (a few samples of this study predate the infection). Cell type and time point are not known. Sequencing input: PBMCs or a T cell subset sorted from them (not recorded which). The rearrangement joins TRBV6-5 to TRBJ1-1, with D uncertain. CDR3 in amino acids: CASSYDRQRPEAFF. The CDR3, as DNA: TGTGCCAGCAGTTACGATCGGCAGAGGCCTGAAGCTTTCTTT.